A single sample gave rise to the 12 T cell receptor beta chains below, sequenced in a study of CD8 T cells in Susac syndrome (dated 2019 in TCRdb). The library was prepared using the immunoSEQ multiplex PCR assay. RNA was extracted using the RNeasy kit, and roughly 0.5 to 1 ug of the RNA was reverse transcribed with random hexamers. TCRdb's own reprocessing of the public reads used fastp at Q25 and MiXCR and kept productive beta chains. Rows with a matching CDR3 protein are joined into one entry that keeps the most common DNA and genes. Across this sample there are 200,000 to 250,000 distinct CDR3 sequences, with over 85% seen only once. The leading ten clones occupy roughly 0.072% of the sample. Material: CD4+ T cells from PBMCs. Receptors originate from a human donor with multiple sclerosis.

Worth noting for this clonotype: Sequence at one end of the junction differs from germline and may be a read error. The CDR3 sequence is CASSVAPGQPQHF. Here the CDR3 DNA reads TGTGCCAGCAGTGTAGCCCCCGGTCAGCCCCAGCATTTT. The chain combines TRBV9 with TRBJ1-5; D call uncertain. The germline gives CDR1 SGDLS, CDR2 YYNGEE. The CDR3 is made up of 13 amino acids.

The rearrangement uses TRBV6-5 and TRBJ1-2, with 10 bases that match TRBD1. The length of the CDR3 is 16 residues. Unmatched junction bases numbered 7, after V lost 0 bases and J lost 6 bases. Germline V gene lookup returns CDR1 MNHEY and CDR2 SVGAGI. The DNA for the CDR3 is TGTGCCAGCAGTTACTCGACGGGACAGGGGCAGGATGGCTACACCTTC. This encodes CASSYSTGQGQDGYTF.

The chain has TRBV7-8 and TRBJ2-7; no clear D. Germline loops: CDR1 SGHVS, CDR2 FQNEAQ. This CDR3 is built from 16 residues. Deletions cut 5 bases from V and 3 bases from J, with 20 bases between. The CDR3 protein is CASSPPPGNEVYEQYV. Written as DNA, the CDR3 is TGTGCCAGCAGCCCCCCCCCAGGTAATGAGGTCTACGAGCAGTACGTC.

DNA of the CDR3: TGTGCCAGCAGTTTAATAGGACAGGGGGAGTACGAGCAGTACTTC. It yields the protein CASSLIGQGEYEQYF. The chain links TRBV27 to TRBJ2-7; 10 nucleotides align to TRBD1. The trim removed 2 bases at V and 4 bases at J, leaving 5 bases unmatched. Germline CDR1 reads MNHEY; CDR2 reads SMNVEV (reference sequence). This CDR3 comprises 15 residues.

Of note for this clonotype: The junction differs from germline at one of its ends, possibly a read error. V and J are TRBV24-1 and TRBJ1-3, with D unclear. The CDR3 spans 14 residues. Germline V gene lookup returns CDR1 KGHDR and CDR2 SFDVKD. This CDR3 is CATSATGSGNTIYF. Here the CDR3 DNA reads TGTGCCACCAGTGCCACCGGTTCTGGGAACACCATATATTTT.

The chain couples TRBV12-3 or TRBV12-4 to TRBJ1-1, with TRBD1 matching 7 bases. This CDR3 spans 13 amino acids. V shed 4 bases and J 5 bases; nucleotides not matched to a gene: 4. DNA for the CDR3: TGTGCCAGCAGTTCGACAGGGCGGACTGAAGCTTTCTTT. It yields the protein CASSSTGRTEAFF.

The gene calls are TRBV7-9 and TRBJ2-1; unclear D gene. Per the germline V gene, CDR1 is SEHNR and CDR2 is FQNEAQ (reference sequence). Trimming removed 5 bases from V and 10 bases from J, with 12 bases in between. This CDR3 has 12 residues. The CDR3 sequence is CASSPGSWEQFF. As DNA, the CDR3 is TGTGCCAGCAGCCCCGGATCTTGGGAGCAGTTCTTC. The complete variable domain, with remaining parts taken from reference TRBV7-9 and TRBJ2-1, reads DTGVSQNPRHKITKRGQNVTFRCDPISEHNRLYWYRQTLGQGPEFLTYFQNEAQLEKSRLLSDRFSAERPKGSFSTLEIQRTEQGDSAMYLCASSPGSWEQFFGPGTRLTVL.

The J gene is TRBJ2-6, the V gene TRBV28; D not resolved. Germline values: CDR1 MDHEN, CDR2 SYDVKM. The CDR3 is 14 amino acids. Trimming cost V 6 bases and J 0 bases, with 6 bases left between them. The CDR3 here is CASRQNSGANVLTF. The CDR3 DNA is TGTGCCAGCAGGCAAAACTCTGGGGCCAACGTCCTGACTTTC.

The rearrangement uses TRBV28 and TRBJ2-4, with 8 bases fitting TRBD1. The germline V gene has CDR1 MDHEN and CDR2 SYDVKM. The length of the CDR3 is 14 residues. V lost 5 bases, J lost 3 bases, and 3 bases stayed unmatched. CDR3 residues: CASSPGTGKNIQYF. CDR3 in DNA: TGTGCCAGCAGTCCGGGGACAGGCAAAAACATTCAGTACTTC. Full variable domain (outside the CDR3, taken from reference TRBV28 and TRBJ2-4): DVKVTQSSRYLVKRTGEKVFLECVQDMDHENMFWYRQDPGLGLRLIYFSYDVKMKEKGDIPEGYSVSREKKERFSLILESASTNQTSMYLCASSPGTGKNIQYFGAGTRLSVL.

The rearrangement uses TRBV2 and TRBJ2-5; D not certain. The CDR3 is 11 amino acids. V lost 3 bases and J lost 3, with 2 bases in between. Germline CDR1 reads SNHLY; CDR2 reads FYNNEI. This CDR3 is CASSDEETQYF. The CDR3 DNA reads as TGTGCCAGCAGTGATGAAGAGACCCAGTACTTC.

V usage is TRBV12-3 or TRBV12-4 and J usage is TRBJ2-7; D may be TRBD2 (5 bases). This CDR3 contains 14 residues. Trimming cost V 5 bases and J 2 bases, with 13 bases left between them. CDR3 sequence: CASSNTRGTYEQYF. CDR3 sequence (DNA): TGTGCCAGCAGTAACACCCGGGGTACCTACGAGCAGTACTTC.

The gene calls are TRBV5-1 and TRBJ1-2; 9 bases agree with TRBD1. V was clipped by 3 bases and J by 4 bases; unmatched bases: 10. The CDR3 totals 16 residues. Germline CDR1 reads SGHRS; CDR2 reads YFSETQ. CDR3 in DNA: TGCGCCAGCAGCTCGCGCCCGGGACAGGGAAGCTATGGCTACACCTTC. Its translation: CASSSRPGQGSYGYTF.